The next 2 T cell receptor beta chains were all read from a single sample in a study of T cell repertoires in cytomegalovirus infection. TCRdb re-called the reads with MiXCR, one entry per CDR3 protein. The sample holds 150,000 to 200,000 distinct CDR3 sequences, over 13% seen once. Sequenced sample: PBMCs. The receptors were gathered from a human donor in good health (CMV status not recorded). Some clones in this sample may be carry-over from other donors' samples.

The chain uses TRBV7-3 and TRBJ2-1; 14 bases are a match to TRBD2. V shed 0 bases and J 0 bases; nucleotides not matched to a gene: 7. CDR1 and CDR2 (germline): SGHTA, FQGTGA. The CDR3 loop spans 20 amino acids. DNA for the CDR3: TGTGCCAGCAGCTTAACGGGACTAGCGGGAGTCCCGAGCTCCTACAATGAGCAGTTCTTC. It yields the protein CASSLTGLAGVPSSYNEQFF. Drawing the rest from reference TRBV7-3 and TRBJ2-1, the complete variable domain is GAGVSQTPSNKVTEKGKYVELRCDPISGHTALYWYRQSLGQGPEFLIYFQGTGAADDSGLPNDRFFAVRPEGSVSTLKIQRTERGDSAVYLCASSLTGLAGVPSSYNEQFFGPGTRLTVL.

Only a few counts were recorded for this clonotype. The chain links TRBV11-1 to TRBJ1-4, with unresolved D. CDR1 SGHAT and CDR2 FQDESV come from the germline V gene (reference sequence). Trimming pared 5 bases from V and 0 bases from J, leaving 10 bases between. The CDR3 spans 15 residues. The CDR3 nucleotides read TGTGCCAGCAGCAAGGACGGTGCAACTAATGAAAAACTGTTTTTT. This gives the protein CASSKDGATNEKLFF.